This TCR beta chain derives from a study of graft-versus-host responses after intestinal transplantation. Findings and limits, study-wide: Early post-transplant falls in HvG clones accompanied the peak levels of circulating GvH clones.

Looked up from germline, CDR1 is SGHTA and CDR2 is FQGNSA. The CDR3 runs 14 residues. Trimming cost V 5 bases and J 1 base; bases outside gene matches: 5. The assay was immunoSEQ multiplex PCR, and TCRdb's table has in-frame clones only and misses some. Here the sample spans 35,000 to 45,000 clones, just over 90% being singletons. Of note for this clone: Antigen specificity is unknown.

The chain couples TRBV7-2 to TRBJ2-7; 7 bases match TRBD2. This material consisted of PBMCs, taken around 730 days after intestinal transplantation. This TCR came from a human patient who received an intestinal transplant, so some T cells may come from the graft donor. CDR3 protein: CASSTSRGSYEQYF. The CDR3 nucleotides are TGTGCCAGCAGCACATCGCGGGGGTCCTACGAGCAGTACTTC.